The 32 T cell receptor beta chains reported below all come from one sample, sequenced in a study of regulatory T cells in long-lasting Graves disease. As to time point: newly diagnosed GD, antithyroid drugs for less than 3 months. RNA isolated from PBMCs was used to make the TCR library. To make TCR beta libraries, researchers used iRepertoire HTBI primers and Arm-PCR of CDR3 regions. TCRdb independently ran MiXCR on the multiplex PCR reads; one entry per CDR3 protein. The table has about 460,000 distinct CDR3 sequences, 14% seen once. These data are also associated with another study on T cells in Graves' hyperthyroidism and ophthalmopathy.

The specimen was peripheral blood mononuclear cells (PBMCs), collected at new diagnosis, from a patient treated with antithyroid drugs. These receptors came from a woman between 50 and 59 years old with Graves disease.

V is TRBV10-2 and J is TRBJ2-2; TRBD2 matches 12 bases. CDR1 is WSHSY and CDR2 is SAAADI in the germline V gene. The CDR3 totals 18 residues. The V and J ends lost 8 bases and 6 bases, in that order; junction bases with no gene match: 16. The CDR3 reads CASRGTSGFFTMPGELFF. As DNA, the CDR3 is TGCGCCAGCCGCGGGACTAGCGGGTTTTTTACGATGCCCGGGGAGCTGTTTTTT.

There are many counts of this clonotype. DNA of the CDR3: TGTGCCAGCAGCCCCGGACTAGCAGGAGCCAACTACGAGCAGTACTTC. Its translation: CASSPGLAGANYEQYF. The chain carries TRBV6-1 and TRBJ2-7; 8 bases agree with TRBD2. There are 16 residues in the CDR3. Germline V gene data show CDR1 as MNHNS and CDR2 as SASEGT. V was pared by 6 bases and J by 3 bases, with 13 bases of the junction left unmatched.

There are a few counts of this clonotype. J is TRBJ1-4 and V is TRBV19; the D gene is possibly TRBD1 (5 bases). CDR3 length equals 14 residues. V was pared by 3 bases and J by 10 bases, with 15 bases between. Germline CDR1 reads LNHDA; CDR2 reads SQIVND (reference sequence). CDR3 coding DNA: TGTGCCAGTAGTATCCCGAACCAGGGTGGAAAACTGTTTTTT. Translated: CASSIPNQGGKLFF.

There are a few counts of this clonotype. The chain combines TRBV12-3 or TRBV12-4 with TRBJ2-7; D might be TRBD1 (6 bases). V was clipped by 6 bases and J by 10 bases, with 16 bases between them. The CDR3 is made up of 12 amino acids. The CDR3 region has the DNA TGTGCCAGCAGCCCAACTACAGGGCCTCAGTACTTC. It encodes CASSPTTGPQYF.

The chain is built from TRBV20-1 and TRBJ2-7, with 9 positions matching TRBD2. CDR1 and CDR2 (germline): DFQATT, SNEGSKA (reference sequence). The V segment lost 0 bases and the J segment 4 bases; nucleotides outside the gene matches: 7. This CDR3 region has 15 residues. CDR3 nucleotides: TGCAGTGCTAGAGATGGGGCTAGCGGGACTTACGAGCAGTACTTC. It specifies CSARDGASGTYEQYF.

This clonotype was recorded many times. J is TRBJ2-3 and V is TRBV18, with 10 bases lining up with TRBD1. Germline assignment: CDR1 KGHSH and CDR2 LQKENI. Losses at the gene ends were 1 base for V and 3 bases for J; bases not matched to a gene: 4. The CDR3 is 16 amino acids. The CDR3 nucleotides read TGTGCCAGCTCACCACTCCGGGACAGGGGAACAGATACGCAGTATTTT. Translating it yields CASSPLRDRGTDTQYF.

The chain carries TRBV3-1 and TRBJ1-5, with a weak D call TRBD1 (5 bases). The CDR3 is made up of 14 amino acids. The germline V and J ends were trimmed by 6 bases and 5 bases, with 14 bases remaining between them. Germline-derived CDR1 and CDR2 are LGHDT and YNNKEL (reference sequence). CDR3 sequence reads: CASSNQGGYQPQHF. In DNA form, the CDR3 reads TGTGCCAGCAGTAATCAGGGAGGCTATCAGCCCCAGCATTTT.

V is TRBV20-1 and J is TRBJ2-5; TRBD2 might be the D (6 bases). Germline V gene data show CDR1 as DFQATT and CDR2 as SNEGSKA (reference sequence). The V and J ends lost 6 bases and 8 bases respectively, with 22 bases between them. The CDR3 contains 14 residues. The CDR3 region has the DNA TGCAGTGCCGTGGGGACTGAAGGTCTTGAAACCCAGTACTTC. Translation gives CSAVGTEGLETQYF.

This clonotype was detected ten times or more. This chain joins TRBV6-2 or TRBV6-3 and TRBJ2-1; D uncertain. The CDR3 runs 13 residues. CDR1 and CDR2 (germline): MNHEY, SVGEGT. V was trimmed by 7 bases and J by 7 bases, leaving 14 bases between them. The CDR3 DNA sequence: TGTGCCAGCATCACACGGTCCCCGAATGAGCAGTTCTTC. It encodes CASITRSPNEQFF.

CDR3 sequence (DNA): TGTGCCAGCAAGGGTGGTGGGTCCTACAATGAGCAGTTCTTC. Amino acids: CASKGGGSYNEQFF. This chain connects TRBV12-3 or TRBV12-4 to TRBJ2-1; D remains ambiguous. The CDR3 covers 14 residues. V was shortened by 7 bases and J by 1 base, with 11 bases between the two germline ends.

This clonotype came up a few times. A junction end diverges from the germline sequence, so it may reflect a read error. This rearrangement joins TRBV24-1 to TRBJ2-3, with D maybe TRBD2 (6 bases). This CDR3 has 15 amino acids. Per the germline V gene, CDR1 is KGHDR and CDR2 is SFDVKD. CDR3 region: CATSDPSVYTDTQCF. The CDR3 nucleotides are TGTGCCACCAGCGATCCTAGCGTTTACACAGATACGCAGTGTTTT.

This clonotype was seen a handful of times. The genes are TRBV19 and TRBJ2-1; D call uncertain. V lost 3 bases and J 7 bases, leaving 10 bases between the germline ends. This CDR3 has 13 amino acids. Per the germline V gene, CDR1 is LNHDA and CDR2 is SQIVND (reference sequence). CDR3 region: CASSMVLNNEQFF. The CDR3, as DNA: TGTGCCAGTAGTATGGTCTTGAATAATGAGCAGTTCTTC.

Turning to this clonotype: A much larger clone lies a single base off, so this may be a read error. V is TRBV7-8 and J is TRBJ2-2; possibly TRBD2 for D (6 bases). Germline V gene data show CDR1 as SGHVS and CDR2 as FQNEAQ. The CDR3 extends over 13 amino acids. CDR3 coding DNA: TGTGCCAGCAGCCGGGAGTACACCGGGGAGCTGTCTTTT. Protein sequence: CASSREYTGELSF.

The rearrangement links TRBV3-1 to TRBJ2-7; TRBD1 matches 8 bases. This CDR3 has 15 residues. Germline CDR1 and CDR2: LGHDT and YNNKEL (reference sequence). V was clipped by 1 base and J by 3 bases; unmatched bases: 5. In DNA form, the CDR3 reads TGTGCCAGCAGCCAAGGAACAGGGGGTTACTACGAGCAGTACTTC. It codes for CASSQGTGGYYEQYF.

The sample holds many counts of this clonotype. CDR3 amino acids: CATSDHRTSVYEQYF. The CDR3 bases are TGTGCCACCAGTGACCATCGGACTAGCGTCTACGAGCAGTACTTC. The chain carries TRBV24-1 and TRBJ2-7, with TRBD2 identical over 9 bases. CDR3 size: 15 residues. V was pared by 4 bases and J by 3 bases, with 6 bases of the junction left unmatched. The germline V gene encodes CDR1 KGHDR and CDR2 SFDVKD.

This clonotype was seen at least ten times. The chain carries TRBV18 and TRBJ2-3; D is undetermined. Trimming took 4 bases from V and 0 from J, leaving 11 bases between them. Germline V gives CDR1 KGHSH, CDR2 LQKENI. This CDR3 is 15 amino acids long. CDR3 sequence: CASSLSRTSTDTQYF. CDR3 nucleotides: TGTGCCAGCTCACTTAGCCGAACTAGCACAGATACGCAGTATTTT. The full variable domain, completed using reference TRBV18 and TRBJ2-3, is NAGVMQNPRHLVRRRGQEARLRCSPMKGHSHVYWYRQLPEEGLKFMVYLQKENIIDESGMPKERFSAEFPKEGPSILRIQQVVRGDSAAYFCASSLSRTSTDTQYFGPGTRLTVL.

This clonotype occurred many times. The chain's CDR3 is CASSGLGQSNYGYTF. The CDR3 nucleotides read TGTGCCAGCAGTGGTTTGGGACAGTCTAACTATGGCTACACCTTC. The V gene is TRBV2, the J gene TRBJ1-2, with TRBD1 matching over 7 bases. CDR3 size: 15 residues. With V trimmed by 4 bases and J by 0 bases, 5 bases remained unmatched. CDR1 SNHLY and CDR2 FYNNEI come from the germline V gene.

This clonotype was seen only a few times. J is TRBJ2-1 and V is TRBV2, with a possible D match to TRBD2 (6 bases). The CDR3 sequence is 11 residues long. V lost 7 bases to trimming and J lost 9 bases, with 10 bases between them. Germline values: CDR1 SNHLY, CDR2 FYNNEI. CDR3: CASIEGGEQFF. Here the CDR3 DNA reads TGTGCCAGCATCGAGGGAGGTGAGCAGTTCTTC. Full variable domain (rest looked up from reference TRBV2 and TRBJ2-1): EPEVTQTPSHQVTQMGQEVILRCVPISNHLYFYWYRQILGQKVEFLVSFYNNEISEKSEIFDDQFSVERPDGSNFTLKIRSTKLEDSAMYFCASIEGGEQFFGPGTRLTVL.

The table lists this clonotype with many counts. CDR3 region: CASSPILDRTNNEQFF. The CDR3 DNA reads TGTGCCAGCAGCCCAATCTTGGACAGGACAAACAATGAGCAGTTCTTC. The J gene is TRBJ2-1, the V gene TRBV11-1; 7 bases align to TRBD1. CDR1 and CDR2 from the germline V gene are SGHAT and FQDESV (reference sequence). The CDR3 consists of 16 residues. Trimming cost V 5 bases and J 5 bases; bases outside gene matches: 12.

This clonotype was observed at least ten times. The chain recombines TRBV6-1 with TRBJ2-7; 8 bases are shared with TRBD1. The CDR3 contains 11 residues. The trim removed 6 bases at V and 5 bases at J, leaving 0 bases unmatched. CDR1 MNHNS and CDR2 SASEGT come from the germline V gene. CDR3 amino acids: CASRTGDEQYF. Here the CDR3 DNA reads TGTGCCAGCAGGACAGGGGACGAGCAGTACTTC.

There are a few counts of this clonotype. The chain is built from TRBV10-3 and TRBJ1-5, with 7 positions matching TRBD1. With V trimmed by 4 bases and J by 6 bases, 9 bases remained unmatched. This CDR3 spans 15 amino acids. Germline values: CDR1 ENHRY, CDR2 SYGVKD. The CDR3 DNA sequence: TGTGCCATCAGTGTGAACGGCTCAGGGGGTCAGCCCCAGCATTTT. Protein product: CAISVNGSGGQPQHF.

This clonotype was seen repeatedly, ten times or more. V usage is TRBV12-3 or TRBV12-4 and J usage is TRBJ2-7; TRBD2 might be the D (6 bases). The germline V and J ends were trimmed by 6 bases and 1 base, with 16 bases remaining between them. The CDR3 runs 15 residues. The CDR3 sequence: CASRPGFGGSYEQYF. In nucleotides, the CDR3 is TGTGCCAGCAGGCCGGGCTTTGGGGGGTCCTACGAGCAGTACTTC.

This clonotype was counted a few times. This chain connects TRBV10-3 to TRBJ2-3; tentatively, D is TRBD1 (6 bases). The germline gives CDR1 ENHRY, CDR2 SYGVKD. The CDR3 is 14 residues long. Trimming removed 2 bases from V and 3 bases from J, with 9 bases in between. The CDR3, as DNA: TGTGCCATCAGTGAGCCACAGGGTACAGATACGCAGTATTTT. This gives the protein CAISEPQGTDTQYF.

This clonotype has only a few counts. The chain links TRBV11-2 to TRBJ2-5; the D gene could be TRBD1 or TRBD2 (6 bases each). The CDR3 is 14 residues long. Deletions cut 1 base from V and 5 bases from J, with 11 bases between. CDR1 is SGHAT, CDR2 FQNNGV, per germline. In DNA form, the CDR3 reads TGTGCCAGCAGCTTAGGAGGGGGGAGGGAGACCCAGTACTTC. Amino acid sequence: CASSLGGGRETQYF. The complete variable domain, with remaining parts taken from reference TRBV11-2 and TRBJ2-5, reads EAGVAQSPRYKIIEKRQSVAFWCNPISGHATLYWYQQILGQGPKLLIQFQNNGVVDDSQLPKDRFSAERLKGVDSTLKIQPAKLEDSAVYLCASSLGGGRETQYFGPGTRLLVL.

This clonotype was seen repeatedly, ten times or more. V and J are TRBV5-1 and TRBJ2-7; unclear D gene. CDR3 length: 12 amino acids. Germline lookup yields CDR1 SGHRS and CDR2 YFSETQ. Trimming stripped 5 bases from V and 4 bases from J, with 10 bases between. The CDR3 loop reads CASRTDGYEQYF. CDR3 DNA sequence: TGCGCCAGCAGAACGGACGGGTACGAGCAGTACTTC.

This clonotype was seen many times. V usage is TRBV11-2 and J usage is TRBJ2-1, with a possible D match to TRBD1 (6 bases). Trimming removed 0 bases from V and 0 bases from J, with 9 bases in between. The CDR3 has 16 residues. The germline V gene encodes CDR1 SGHAT and CDR2 FQNNGV. CDR3 coding DNA: TGTGCCAGCAGCTTAGAATGGGACAACTCCTACAATGAGCAGTTCTTC. Residues: CASSLEWDNSYNEQFF.

This clonotype was seen a few times. V and J are TRBV4-1 and TRBJ2-2; D uncertain. Trimming pared 0 bases from V and 2 bases from J, leaving 7 bases between. Germline V gene data show CDR1 as MGHRA and CDR2 as YSYEKL. The CDR3 is 15 residues long. The CDR3 nucleotides are TGCGCCAGCAGCCAAGACGGGCAAAACACCGGGGAGCTGTTTTTT. Encoded protein: CASSQDGQNTGELFF.

This chain joins TRBV18 and TRBJ2-3; 11 bases map to TRBD2. The CDR3 runs 17 residues. V lost 2 bases, J lost 1 base, and 5 bases stayed unmatched. CDR1 and CDR2 (germline): KGHSH, LQKENI. CDR3 residues: CASSPSTSGIGTDTQYF. CDR3 coding DNA: TGTGCCAGCTCACCATCGACTAGCGGGATCGGCACAGATACGCAGTATTTT. Combining the CDR3 with reference TRBV18 and TRBJ2-3 gives the whole variable domain NAGVMQNPRHLVRRRGQEARLRCSPMKGHSHVYWYRQLPEEGLKFMVYLQKENIIDESGMPKERFSAEFPKEGPSILRIQQVVRGDSAAYFCASSPSTSGIGTDTQYFGPGTRLTVL.

The chain has TRBV28 and TRBJ1-1, with D hard to call. V lost 3 bases to trimming and J lost 2 bases, with 7 bases between them. The germline V gene has CDR1 MDHEN and CDR2 SYDVKM. The CDR3 consists of 13 residues. The CDR3, as DNA: TGTGCCAGCAGTTTTTTAGCTAACACTGAAGCTTTCTTT. As protein: CASSFLANTEAFF. Variable domain in full (rest from reference TRBV28 and TRBJ1-1): DVKVTQSSRYLVKRTGEKVFLECVQDMDHENMFWYRQDPGLGLRLIYFSYDVKMKEKGDIPEGYSVSREKKERFSLILESASTNQTSMYLCASSFLANTEAFFGQGTRLTVV.

This clonotype was counted only a few times. The rearrangement joins TRBV20-1 to TRBJ2-3; D ambiguous. CDR1 is DFQATT, CDR2 SNEGSKA, per germline (reference sequence). The CDR3 extends over 14 amino acids. The V and J ends lost 0 bases and 4 bases respectively, with 11 bases between them. The CDR3 is CSARDPRSSDTQYF. CDR3 bases: TGCAGTGCTAGAGATCCCAGGTCCTCAGATACGCAGTATTTT.

This clonotype has just a few counts. The genes are TRBV7-7 and TRBJ2-2, with a weak D call TRBD2 (6 bases). CDR3 length: 16 residues. Germline values: CDR1 SSHAT, CDR2 FNYEAQ (reference sequence). With 5 bases removed from V and 6 bases from J, the gap between germline ends came to 19 bases. CDR3 protein: CASSPNRAPGAGELFF. The CDR3 region has the DNA TGTGCCAGCAGCCCAAACCGGGCACCGGGGGCCGGGGAGCTGTTTTTT.

This chain connects TRBV18 to TRBJ2-3; a possible D gene is TRBD1 (6 bases). The CDR3 is made up of 18 amino acids. Trimming removed 2 bases from V and 0 bases from J, with 18 bases in between. Per germline, CDR1 KGHSH and CDR2 LQKENI. CDR3 sequence reads: CASSPSPRGGSSTDTQYF. CDR3 DNA sequence: TGTGCCAGCTCACCATCCCCCAGGGGCGGCTCTAGCACAGATACGCAGTATTTT.